This T cell receptor beta chain was recovered during a study of cytomegalovirus exposure and HLA in healthy donors. Measured with immunoSEQ multiplex PCR; TCRdb has only the in-frame clones, and not every one. This sample has some 200,000 clones, with around nine tenths found just once. Material: PBMCs. The clonotype comes from a woman in her late teens or twenties in good health and CMV-seronegative.

CDR3 DNA sequence: TGTGCCAGCATACCCGGGCTCCCGGCGGGGGGAAACACCATATATTTT. Translated: CASIPGLPAGGNTIYF. The J gene is TRBJ1-3, the V gene TRBV27; unclear D gene. The CDR3 has 16 amino acids. Per the germline V gene, CDR1 is MNHEY and CDR2 is SMNVEV (reference sequence). V was trimmed by 7 bases and J by 4 bases, leaving 20 bases between them.